This T cell receptor beta chain was recorded in a study of shared clonotypes between healthy human individuals. Overall study context: CD4 naive and CD4 memory each took three plates per donor, while CD8 naive took two and CD8 memory one.

CD8 cells regarded as naive lacked CD45RO, were positively chosen for CCR7, and omitted terminally differentiated effector memory CD45RA+ cells. The junction had 6 bases not matched to a gene; V was cut back by 3 bases and J by 4 bases. This CDR3 has 16 amino acids. The germline V gene has CDR1 MNHNY and CDR2 SVGAGI (reference sequence). Here immunoSEQ multiplex PCR was the method, and the copy in TCRdb shows in-frame clones only, minus some. This sample yields about 2 million clones, of which approximately 95% are seen a single time; around 1.2% belongs to the top ten. Comment on this clone: This sample also contains other DNA sequences that code for the same CDR3.

The sample was naive CD8+ T cells sorted from blood. The chain uses TRBV6-6 and TRBJ2-1; 10 positions agree with TRBD2. The clonotype originates from a man younger than 30 in good health. As DNA, the CDR3 is TGTGCCAGCAGTTATCCTCTAGCGGGGGCTTACAATGAGCAGTTCTTC. Translating it yields CASSYPLAGAYNEQFF.